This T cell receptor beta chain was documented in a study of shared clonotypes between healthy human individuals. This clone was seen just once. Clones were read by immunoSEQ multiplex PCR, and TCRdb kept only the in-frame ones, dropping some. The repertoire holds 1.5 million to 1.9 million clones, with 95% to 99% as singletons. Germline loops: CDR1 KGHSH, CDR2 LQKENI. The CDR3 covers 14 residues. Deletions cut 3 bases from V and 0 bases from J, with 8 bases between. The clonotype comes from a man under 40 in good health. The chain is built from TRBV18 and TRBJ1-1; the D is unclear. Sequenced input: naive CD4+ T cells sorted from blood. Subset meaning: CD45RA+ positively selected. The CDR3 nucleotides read TGTGCCAGCTCACCCCTGACTGTGAACACTGAAGCTTTCTTT. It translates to CASSPLTVNTEAFF.